This T cell receptor (beta chain) was obtained from a study of cytomegalovirus exposure and HLA in healthy donors. Study-level results: Overall, around 160 TCR beta chains were annotated as cytomegalovirus-associated.

TCRdb's copy holds only in-frame clones and misses some; the assay was immunoSEQ multiplex PCR. The sample records 180,000 or so clones, 86% being singletons. Points on this clone: The target antigen is unknown.

This CDR3 is built from 12 residues. Germline assignment: CDR1 SNHLY and CDR2 FYNNEI. V lost 7 bases, J lost 4 bases, and 10 bases lay in between. This receptor was obtained from a man younger than 40 in good health and CMV-seropositive. The sequenced sample was PBMCs. The rearrangement joins TRBV2 to TRBJ1-2; D gene unclear. The CDR3: CASTGEGYGYTF. The CDR3 nucleotides read TGTGCCAGCACCGGAGAAGGCTATGGCTACACCTTC.